These 14 T cell receptor beta chains share one sample of origin, sequenced in a study of low-dose radiotherapy and immunotherapy resistance in tumors. Priming of first-strand cDNA relied on TRAV- and TRBV-specific primers (covering alpha and beta chains). Using a constant-region primer together with a V-primer adapter, TCRs were subjected to about 20 PCR cycles of amplification. One entry per CDR3 protein, called by TCRdb with MiXCR from the reads. The sample has about 9,800 distinct CDR3 sequences; around 79% are singletons. The receptors were sampled from a human donor with advanced metastatic prostate, ovarian, gallbladder or colorectal cancer (not recorded which). This table probably holds off-target reads from a library built for another chain.

The chain carries TRBV29-1 and TRBJ2-7, with a possible D match to TRBD2 (6 bases). The V end lost 4 bases, the J end lost 2 bases, and 9 bases lay between the germline ends. The CDR3 sequence is 12 residues long. Per germline, CDR1 SQVTM and CDR2 ANQGSEA. In DNA form, the CDR3 reads TGCAGCGTTGTTCGGGGGACCTACGAGCAGTACTTC. Its protein product is CSVVRGTYEQYF.

CDR3: CASSVDGTYGYTF. In nucleotides, the CDR3 is TGCGCCAGCAGCGTAGACGGTACCTATGGCTACACCTTC. The V call is TRBV5-1, the J call TRBJ1-2; no clear D. Trimming took 4 bases from V and 4 from J, leaving 11 bases between them. Per germline, CDR1 SGHRS and CDR2 YFSETQ. The CDR3 totals 13 residues.

The chain combines TRBV4-2 with TRBJ1-1; D gene unclear. This CDR3 is built from 17 residues. Germline lookup yields CDR1 LGHNA and CDR2 YNFKEQ. Trimming took off 4 bases at V and 4 bases at J, with 22 bases between the two ends. This CDR3 is CASSPGLETGWTTEAFF. In DNA form, the CDR3 reads TGTGCCAGCAGCCCTGGGCTGGAGACGGGGTGGACCACTGAAGCTTTCTTT.

The chain links TRBV29-1 to TRBJ2-7; D possibly corresponds to TRBD2 (5 bases). This CDR3 spans 12 amino acids. The germline gives CDR1 SQVTM, CDR2 ANQGSEA. V gave up 7 bases and J gave up 0 bases, with 10 bases separating them. The CDR3 loop is CSGRGISYEQYF. CDR3 sequence (DNA): TGCAGCGGGCGAGGGATCTCCTACGAGCAGTACTTC.

This rearrangement joins TRBV6-8 to TRBJ2-7; D possibly corresponds to TRBD1 (6 bases). Trimming pared 7 bases from V and 4 bases from J, leaving 14 bases between. The germline gives CDR1 MNHGY, CDR2 SAAAGT. The CDR3 runs 13 residues. CDR3 DNA: TGTGCCAGCACCCCCCCAGGGGCTTACGAGCAGTACTTC. Protein product: CASTPPGAYEQYF.

The chain combines TRBV29-1 with TRBJ2-3; 10 bases align to TRBD2. The J segment lost 6 bases and the V segment lost 0 bases, leaving 3 bases of the junction unmatched. The germline gives CDR1 SQVTM, CDR2 ANQGSEA. This CDR3 region has 14 residues. CDR3 protein: CSVEEGLAADTQYF. CDR3 in DNA: TGCAGCGTTGAAGAAGGACTAGCGGCGGATACGCAGTATTTT.

The table lists this clonotype with a count of one. The chain has TRBV3-1 and TRBJ2-1; D assignment may be TRBD1 or TRBD2 (6 bases each). V was shortened by 3 bases and J by 5 bases, with 11 bases between the two germline ends. From germline, CDR1 is LGHDT and CDR2 YNNKEL (reference sequence). CDR3 size: 14 residues. The DNA of the CDR3 is TGTGCCAGCAGCCAGGGGGGCGGTGACAATGAGCAGTTCTTC. Translating it yields CASSQGGGDNEQFF.

The chain links TRBV28 to TRBJ2-5; 8 positions match TRBD1. The CDR3 consists of 14 residues. Trimming at V came to 9 bases and at J to 6 bases, leaving 12 bases not matched to a gene. From germline, CDR1 is MDHEN and CDR2 SYDVKM. The CDR3 protein is CASKLQGAEKTQYF. CDR3 DNA: TGTGCCAGTAAACTGCAGGGGGCGGAAAAGACCCAGTACTTC.

This clonotype came up a few times. J is TRBJ1-2 and V is TRBV28, with a weak D call TRBD1 (6 bases). The CDR3 runs to 13 residues. Trimming shortened V by 2 bases and J by 7 bases, and 11 bases separated the two germline ends. Per germline, CDR1 MDHEN and CDR2 SYDVKM. CDR3 in amino acids: CASSLRGAGGYTF. CDR3 coding DNA: TGTGCCAGCAGTTTAAGGGGGGCGGGTGGCTACACCTTC.

The genes are TRBV12-3 or TRBV12-4 and TRBJ2-5, with unresolved D. The CDR3 has 13 residues. V lost 5 bases and J 10 bases, leaving 17 bases between the germline ends. The CDR3 sequence is CASSQRRINDQYF. The CDR3 DNA sequence: TGTGCCAGCAGTCAACGACGGATAAATGACCAGTACTTC.

The chain joins TRBV10-3 to TRBJ2-1; weak D call: TRBD1 (7 bases). The V end was cut by 11 bases, the J end by 8 bases, with 16 bases between. This CDR3 region has 12 residues. Germline-derived CDR1 and CDR2 are ENHRY and SYGVKD. The CDR3 DNA is TGTGCCGGCGGGCCCAGGGGGGATGAGCAGTTCTTC. Protein: CAGGPRGDEQFF.

The V and J genes are TRBV12-3 or TRBV12-4 and TRBJ2-7; maybe TRBD2 (6 bases). The CDR3 consists of 12 residues. V was trimmed by 5 bases and J by 3 bases, leaving 8 bases between them. CDR3 region: CASSVEGYEQYF. In DNA, the CDR3 is TGTGCCAGCAGTGTGGAGGGCTACGAGCAGTACTTC.

This sequence joins TRBV29-1 and TRBJ2-1; 7 bases align to TRBD1. Trimming at V came to 3 bases and at J to 5 bases, leaving 7 bases not matched to a gene. This CDR3 has 14 residues. The germline V gene has CDR1 SQVTM and CDR2 ANQGSEA. CDR3 DNA sequence: TGCAGCGTTGAGGGGCAGGGGACAGACAATGAGCAGTTCTTC. This translates into CSVEGQGTDNEQFF.

The V call is TRBV6-6, the J call TRBJ2-7; 9 bases line up with TRBD2. The germline CDR1 and CDR2 sequences are MNHNY and SVGAGI (reference sequence). The CDR3 runs to 14 residues. V lost 6 bases to trimming and J lost 4 bases; unmatched junction nucleotides: 7. This chain's CDR3 is CASRSGGRAYEQYF. The CDR3 DNA follows: TGTGCCAGCAGGTCTGGCGGGAGGGCGTACGAGCAGTACTTC.